Presented here are 13 T cell receptor beta chains from one specimen sequenced in a study of T-cell reconstitution after alpha-beta-depleted transplantation in children listed by TCRdb under 2016. The library was built by means of PCR. Sequencer: Illumina HiSeq 2500. To normalize quantification of the TCRbeta repertoire, the TCR libraries were built with molecular barcoding that relied on unique molecular identifiers. TCRdb took the public reads, trimmed them with fastp at Q25, ran MiXCR for clone calling and kept in-frame beta chains. Rows with a matching CDR3 protein are joined into one entry that keeps the most common DNA and genes. In all, the sample holds about 200,000 distinct CDR3 sequences, and under 8.5% of those were seen once. The ten largest clones represent approximately 34% of the sample. Interpreted using the paper, the treatment or condition label stands for: allogeneic hematopoietic cell transplantation with graft depleted of TCRalphabeta T cells and CD19 B cells.

The sequencing used PBMCs, mostly from graft donor cells, collected 360 days after TCRalphabeta/CD19-depleted stem cell transplant. These receptor sequences come from a male patient between 2 and 10 years old who had a stem cell transplant for acute myeloid leukemia, so the T cells may come from the graft donor.

Many counts were recorded for this clonotype. The V gene is TRBV5-1, the J gene TRBJ2-3, with 9 nucleotides matching TRBD2. Germline CDR1 SGHRS, CDR2 YFSETQ. Unmatched junction bases numbered 10, after V lost 5 bases and J lost 3 bases. The CDR3 length is 16 residues. The CDR3 region has the DNA TGCGCCAGCAGTTCTCCCCCGGGACTAGCAACAGATACGCAGTATTTT. It translates to CASSSPPGLATDTQYF.

This clonotype occurred many times. The chain carries TRBV12-3 or TRBV12-4 and TRBJ2-3; D uncertain. The germline V and J ends were trimmed by 6 bases and 2 bases, with 3 bases remaining between them. The CDR3 has 11 amino acids. The CDR3 loop is CASSFTDTQYF. The CDR3 DNA follows: TGTGCCAGCAGCTTCACAGATACGCAGTATTTT.

The chain combines TRBV20-1 with TRBJ1-1; D is undetermined. Germline V lookup: CDR1 DFQATT, CDR2 SNEGSKA (reference sequence). This CDR3 comprises 14 residues. Trimming removed 0 bases at V and 6 bases at J, with 14 bases between. Written as DNA, the CDR3 is TGCAGTGCTAGAGAAGGCAGTCGGGCGGCTGAAGCTTTCTTT. Translating gives CSAREGSRAAEAFF.

The table lists this clonotype with a few counts. The chain links TRBV7-2 to TRBJ2-3; D remains ambiguous. The germline V gene has CDR1 SGHTA and CDR2 FQGNSA. The V end was cut by 4 bases, the J end by 1 base, with 9 bases between. CDR3 size: 14 residues. CDR3 sequence (DNA): TGTGCCAGCAGCTCGAAATTGGGCACAGATACGCAGTATTTT. This gives the protein CASSSKLGTDTQYF.

This clonotype was recorded at least ten times. The chain links TRBV5-1 to TRBJ2-2; tentatively, D is TRBD2 (5 bases). The germline CDR1 and CDR2 sequences are SGHRS and YFSETQ. With 2 bases removed from V and 15 bases from J, the gap between germline ends came to 20 bases. This CDR3 spans 14 amino acids. The CDR3: CASSFGETGELVFF. CDR3 DNA: TGCGCCAGCAGCTTTGGGGAAACCGGGGAGCTGGTGTTTTTT.

This clonotype was observed a few times. This chain connects TRBV9 to TRBJ2-1; D call uncertain. The V gene's germline CDR1 is SGDLS and CDR2 YYNGEE. This CDR3 comprises 11 residues. Trimming took 4 bases from V and 8 from J, leaving 7 bases between them. The CDR3 loop is CASSLDYEQFF. The CDR3 DNA reads as TGTGCCAGCAGCCTCGACTATGAGCAGTTCTTC.

There are many counts of this clonotype. The V call is TRBV20-1, the J call TRBJ2-5; possible D gene TRBD2, 6 bases. The CDR3 is made up of 14 amino acids. The V and J ends lost 0 bases and 1 base respectively, with 9 bases between them. Germline loops: CDR1 DFQATT, CDR2 SNEGSKA (reference sequence). CDR3: CSAREPLAQETQYF. The CDR3 bases are TGCAGTGCTAGAGAGCCACTAGCCCAAGAGACCCAGTACTTC.

The V call is TRBV29-1, the J call TRBJ1-2; D not certain. The germline V and J ends were trimmed by 5 bases and 8 bases, with 6 bases remaining between them. Germline V lookup: CDR1 SQVTM, CDR2 ANQGSEA. The CDR3 has 9 residues. CDR3 amino acids: CSVRPGYTF. The CDR3 coding sequence is TGCAGCGTTCGTCCGGGCTACACCTTC.

About this clonotype: A read error may be the cause here, since a much bigger clone is one base away. The CDR3 carries no conserved terminal phenylalanine or tryptophan, so it likely arises from a read error. This rearrangement joins TRBV7-9 to TRBJ1-2; D not certain. The V gene lost 8 bases and the J gene lost 4 bases, with 11 bases spanning the gap. This CDR3 spans 12 amino acids. The germline gives CDR1 SEHNR, CDR2 FQNEAQ (reference sequence). The CDR3 bases are TGTGCCAGCGCTCTTAATAGCTATGGCTACACCTGC. Protein product: CASALNSYGYTC.

This clonotype was observed a handful of times. The chain links TRBV20-1 to TRBJ1-2, with D perhaps TRBD1 (6 bases). V was clipped by 5 bases and J by 3 bases, with 10 bases between them. This CDR3 spans 12 amino acids. CDR1 is DFQATT and CDR2 is SNEGSKA in the germline V gene (reference sequence). The CDR3, as DNA: TGCAGTGCTCTACAGGGCCACTATGGCTACACCTTC. Translating gives CSALQGHYGYTF.

The J gene is TRBJ2-3, the V gene TRBV12-3 or TRBV12-4, with D possibly being TRBD2 (5 bases). The CDR3 contains 14 residues. Trimming cost V 8 bases and J 3 bases, with 15 bases left between them. CDR3 coding DNA: TGTGCCAGCGGTACCTTTAGAGGGACAGATACGCAGTATTTT. This sequence encodes CASGTFRGTDTQYF.

Only a few counts were recorded for this clonotype. This rearrangement joins TRBV7-6 to TRBJ2-6; D possibly corresponds to TRBD2 (5 bases). Germline V gives CDR1 SGHVS, CDR2 FNYEAQ. This CDR3 is 16 amino acids long. Deletions cut 4 bases from V and 0 bases from J, with 10 bases between. The CDR3 DNA reads TGTGCCAGCAGCTCACGGGGTGCCTCTGGGGCCAACGTCCTGACTTTC. Amino acids: CASSSRGASGANVLTF.

This clonotype was seen repeatedly, ten times or more. V and J are TRBV20-1 and TRBJ1-4; TRBD1 matches at 9 bases. The V gene end was trimmed by 0 bases and the J gene end by 7 bases; junction bases not matched to a gene: 9. This CDR3 has 16 amino acids. CDR1 and CDR2 from the germline V gene are DFQATT and SNEGSKA (reference sequence). This CDR3 reads CSARDINTGGGEKLFF. CDR3 sequence (DNA): TGCAGTGCTAGAGATATCAATACAGGGGGCGGTGAAAAACTGTTTTTT.